This TCR beta chain was captured in a study of blood T cell repertoires in COVID-19. About the research overall: Sites in the United States, Italy and Spain provided acute and convalescent COVID-19 samples. T cells, B-cell-depleted T cells, or PBMCs supplied cDNA or gDNA.

In the authors' workflow: How many nucleated cells were present was estimated from reference gene primer amplification. The method was immunoSEQ multiplex PCR; TCRdb's version includes in-frame clones alone and lacks a portion of them. D and trimming were read from the DNA, whereas the V and J calls and clone size are those reported in that table. The data contain about 130,000 clones, around 88% of them seen just once; the ten biggest clones take up around 20%. This clone has a single count. Germline and junction disagree at one end, which may indicate a read error. The CDR3 extends over 15 amino acids. Germline V gene sequence: CDR1 SGHNT, CDR2 YENEEA.

The material sequenced was peripheral blood. V usage is TRBV11-3 and J usage is TRBJ1-1; maybe TRBD1 (6 bases). This TCR derives from a woman aged 45-65 years who had recovered from COVID-19. CDR3 amino acids: CASRSHNTGNPEAFF. Written as DNA, the CDR3 is TGTGCCAGCAGATCCCATAACACAGGGAACCCTGAAGCTTTCTTT. Together with reference TRBV11-3 and TRBJ1-1, the CDR3 gives the full variable domain: EAGVVQSPRYKIIEKKQPVAFWCNPISGHNTLYWYLQNLGQGPELLIRYENEEAVDDSQLPKDRFSAERLKGVDSTLKIQPAELGDSAVYLCASRSHNTGNPEAFFGQGTRLTVV.